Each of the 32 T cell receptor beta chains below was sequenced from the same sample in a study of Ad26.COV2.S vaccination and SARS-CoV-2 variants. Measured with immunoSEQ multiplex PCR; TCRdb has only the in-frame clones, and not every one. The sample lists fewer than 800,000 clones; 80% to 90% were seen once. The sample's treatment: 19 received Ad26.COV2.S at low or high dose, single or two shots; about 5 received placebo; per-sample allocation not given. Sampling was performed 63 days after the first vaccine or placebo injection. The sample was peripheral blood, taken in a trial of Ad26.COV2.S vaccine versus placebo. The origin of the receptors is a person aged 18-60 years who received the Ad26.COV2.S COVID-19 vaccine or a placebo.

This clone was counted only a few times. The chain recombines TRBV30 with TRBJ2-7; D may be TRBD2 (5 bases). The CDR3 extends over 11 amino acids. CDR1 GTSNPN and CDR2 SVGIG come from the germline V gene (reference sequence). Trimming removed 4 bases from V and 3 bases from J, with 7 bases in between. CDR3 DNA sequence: TGTGCCTGGACACGGGACTACGAGCAGTACTTC. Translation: CAWTRDYEQYF.

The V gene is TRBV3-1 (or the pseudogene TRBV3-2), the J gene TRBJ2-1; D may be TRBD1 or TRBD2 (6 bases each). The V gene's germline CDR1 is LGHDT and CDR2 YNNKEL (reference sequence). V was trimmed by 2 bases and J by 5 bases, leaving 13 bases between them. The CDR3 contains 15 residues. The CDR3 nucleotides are TGTGCCAGCAGCCAAAGGGGGGTTGGTAACAATGAGCAGTTCTTC. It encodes CASSQRGVGNNEQFF.

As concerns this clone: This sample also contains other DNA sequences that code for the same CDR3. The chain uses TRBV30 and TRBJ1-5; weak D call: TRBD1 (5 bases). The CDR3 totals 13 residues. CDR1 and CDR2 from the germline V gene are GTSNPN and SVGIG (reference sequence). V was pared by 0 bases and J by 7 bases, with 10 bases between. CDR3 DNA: TGTGCCTGGAGTGTCGGGGCGGAACAGCCCCAGCATTTT. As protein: CAWSVGAEQPQHF.

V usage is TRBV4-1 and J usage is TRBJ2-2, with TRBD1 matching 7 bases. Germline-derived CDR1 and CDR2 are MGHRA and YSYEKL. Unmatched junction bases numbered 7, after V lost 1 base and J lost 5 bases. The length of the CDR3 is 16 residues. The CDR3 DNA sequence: TGCGCCAGCAGCCAAGGCCGGGACAGACAAACCGGGGAGCTGTTTTTT. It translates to CASSQGRDRQTGELFF.

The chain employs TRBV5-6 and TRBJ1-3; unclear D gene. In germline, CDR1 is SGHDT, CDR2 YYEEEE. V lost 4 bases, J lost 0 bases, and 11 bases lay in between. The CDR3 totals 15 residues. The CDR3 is CASSVDRNSGNTIYF. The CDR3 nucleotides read TGTGCCAGCAGCGTGGACCGAAACTCTGGAAACACCATATATTTT.

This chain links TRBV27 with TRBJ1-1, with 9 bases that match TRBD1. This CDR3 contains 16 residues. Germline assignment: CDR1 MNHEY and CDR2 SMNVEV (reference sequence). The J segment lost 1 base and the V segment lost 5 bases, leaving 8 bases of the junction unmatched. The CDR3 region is CASSLGQGSWNTEAFF. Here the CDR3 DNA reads TGTGCCAGCAGTCTCGGACAGGGGTCGTGGAACACTGAAGCTTTCTTT.

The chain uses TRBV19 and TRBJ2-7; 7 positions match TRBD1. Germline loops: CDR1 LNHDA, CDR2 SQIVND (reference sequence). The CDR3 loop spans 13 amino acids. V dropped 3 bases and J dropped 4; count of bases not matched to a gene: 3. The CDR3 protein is CASSIDREYEQYF. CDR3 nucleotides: TGTGCCAGTAGTATTGACAGGGAATACGAGCAGTACTTC.

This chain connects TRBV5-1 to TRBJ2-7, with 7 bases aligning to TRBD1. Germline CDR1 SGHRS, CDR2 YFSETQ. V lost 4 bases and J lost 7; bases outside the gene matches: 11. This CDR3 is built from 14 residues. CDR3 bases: TGCGCCAGCAGCCCCTGGGCCGCGACAGGGGAGCAGTACTTC. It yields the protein CASSPWAATGEQYF.

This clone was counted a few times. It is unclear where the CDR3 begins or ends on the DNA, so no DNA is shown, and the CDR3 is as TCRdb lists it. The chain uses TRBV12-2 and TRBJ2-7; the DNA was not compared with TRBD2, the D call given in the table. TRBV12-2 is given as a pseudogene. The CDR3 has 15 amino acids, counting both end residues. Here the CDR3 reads CASRFGSGSSHEQYF.

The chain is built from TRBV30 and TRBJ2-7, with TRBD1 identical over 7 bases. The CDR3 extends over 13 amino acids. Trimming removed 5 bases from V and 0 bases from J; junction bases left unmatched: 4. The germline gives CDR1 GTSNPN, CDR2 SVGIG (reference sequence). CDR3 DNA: TGTGCCTGGGAGGGGGACAGCTCCTACGAGCAGTACTTC. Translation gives CAWEGDSSYEQYF.

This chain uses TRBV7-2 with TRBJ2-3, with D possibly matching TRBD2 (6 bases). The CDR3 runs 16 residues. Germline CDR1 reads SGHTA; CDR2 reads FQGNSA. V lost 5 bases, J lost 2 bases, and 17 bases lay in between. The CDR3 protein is CASSPNGRGNTDTQYF. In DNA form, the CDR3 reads TGTGCCAGCAGCCCAAATGGACGGGGGAACACAGATACGCAGTATTTT.

The CDR3 protein is CASSIGQGRSPLHF. The CDR3, as DNA: TGTGCCAGCAGTATAGGACAGGGAAGGTCACCCCTCCACTTT. The genes are TRBV27 and TRBJ1-6, with 8 positions matching TRBD1. This CDR3 is 14 amino acids long. In germline, CDR1 is MNHEY, CDR2 SMNVEV (reference sequence). With V trimmed by 5 bases and J by 10 bases, 7 bases remained unmatched.

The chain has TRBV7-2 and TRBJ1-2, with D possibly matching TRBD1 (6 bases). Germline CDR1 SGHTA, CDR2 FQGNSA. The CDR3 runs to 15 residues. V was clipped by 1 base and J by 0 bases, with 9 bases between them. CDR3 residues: CASSLVQGANYGYTF. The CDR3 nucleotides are TGTGCCAGCAGCTTAGTACAGGGAGCTAACTATGGCTACACCTTC.

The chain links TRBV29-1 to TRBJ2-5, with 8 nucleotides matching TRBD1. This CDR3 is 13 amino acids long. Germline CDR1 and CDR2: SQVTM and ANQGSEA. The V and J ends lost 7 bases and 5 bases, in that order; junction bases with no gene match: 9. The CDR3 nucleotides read TGCAGCGCCGGACAGGGATCTTTCGAGACCCAGTACTTC. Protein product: CSAGQGSFETQYF.

The chain's CDR3 is CASSPDRQVGGYTF. The CDR3 nucleotides are TGTGCCAGCAGCCCGGACAGGCAAGTGGGTGGCTACACCTTC. The rearrangement links TRBV6-5 to TRBJ1-2; 7 bases line up with TRBD1. J gave up 7 bases and V 6 bases, and 11 bases lay outside the gene matches. The CDR3 has 14 residues. Germline CDR1 MNHEY, CDR2 SVGAGI.

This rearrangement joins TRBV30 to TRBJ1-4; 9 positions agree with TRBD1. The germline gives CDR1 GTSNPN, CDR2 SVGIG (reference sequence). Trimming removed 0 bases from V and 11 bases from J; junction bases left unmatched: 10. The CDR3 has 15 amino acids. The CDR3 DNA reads TGTGCCTGGAGTGTCCCCGGGACAGGGAGGGATAAACTGTTTTTT. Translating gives CAWSVPGTGRDKLFF. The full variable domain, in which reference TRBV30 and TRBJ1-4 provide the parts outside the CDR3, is SQTIHQWPATLVQPVGSPLSLECTVEGTSNPNLYWYRQAAGRGLQLLFYSVGIGQISSEVPQNLSASRPQDRQFILSSKKLLLSDSGFYLCAWSVPGTGRDKLFFGSGTQLSVL.

The CDR3 bases are TGTGCCAGCAGCCAAGAATCTGGGACAGGGGGCAATGAGCAGTTCTTC. It translates to CASSQESGTGGNEQFF. The chain joins TRBV4-2 to TRBJ2-1; TRBD1 aligns across 11 bases. The CDR3 is 16 amino acids. CDR1 is LGHNA and CDR2 is YNFKEQ in the germline V gene. The junction had 4 bases not matched to a gene; V was cut back by 0 bases and J by 6 bases.

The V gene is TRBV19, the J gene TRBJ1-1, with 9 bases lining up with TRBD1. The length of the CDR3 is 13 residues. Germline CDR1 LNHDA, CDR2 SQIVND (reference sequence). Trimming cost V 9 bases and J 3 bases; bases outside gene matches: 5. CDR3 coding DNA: TGTGCCAGCCTTAACAGGGGGCACACTGAAGCTTTCTTT. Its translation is CASLNRGHTEAFF.

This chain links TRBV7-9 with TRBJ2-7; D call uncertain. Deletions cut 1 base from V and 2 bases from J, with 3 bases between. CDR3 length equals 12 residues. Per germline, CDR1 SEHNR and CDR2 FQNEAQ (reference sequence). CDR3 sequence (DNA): TGTGCCAGCAGCTTAGAAACCTACGAGCAGTACTTC. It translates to CASSLETYEQYF. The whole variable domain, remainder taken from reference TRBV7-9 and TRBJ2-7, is DTGVSQNPRHKITKRGQNVTFRCDPISEHNRLYWYRQTLGQGPEFLTYFQNEAQLEKSRLLSDRFSAERPKGSFSTLEIQRTEQGDSAMYLCASSLETYEQYFGPGTRLTVT.

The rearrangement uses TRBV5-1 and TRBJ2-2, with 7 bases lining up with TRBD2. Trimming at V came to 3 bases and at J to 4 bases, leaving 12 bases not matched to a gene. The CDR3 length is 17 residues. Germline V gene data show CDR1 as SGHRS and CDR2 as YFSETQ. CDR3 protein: CASSSRRGRVGTGELFF. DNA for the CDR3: TGCGCCAGCAGCTCGAGACGTGGGAGGGTCGGCACCGGGGAGCTGTTTTTT.

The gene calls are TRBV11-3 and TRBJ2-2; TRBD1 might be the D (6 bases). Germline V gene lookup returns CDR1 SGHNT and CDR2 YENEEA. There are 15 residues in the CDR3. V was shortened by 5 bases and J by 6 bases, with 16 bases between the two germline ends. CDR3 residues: CASSDRPGAPGELFF. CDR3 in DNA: TGTGCCAGCAGCGACAGGCCAGGGGCACCCGGGGAGCTGTTTTTT.

The CDR3 coding sequence is TGTGCCAGCTCACCGTCAACACCTCGCTCTGGAAACACCATATATTTT. Translation: CASSPSTPRSGNTIYF. The V and J genes are TRBV18 and TRBJ1-3; D not resolved. CDR1 is KGHSH and CDR2 is LQKENI in the germline V gene. The CDR3 is 16 amino acids. V was cut by 3 bases and J by 0 bases, with 12 bases left in between.

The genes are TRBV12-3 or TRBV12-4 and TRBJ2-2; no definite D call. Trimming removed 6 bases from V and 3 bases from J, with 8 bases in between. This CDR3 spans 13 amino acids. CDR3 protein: CASSYYYTGELFF. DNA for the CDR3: TGTGCCAGCAGCTACTATTACACCGGGGAGCTGTTTTTT.

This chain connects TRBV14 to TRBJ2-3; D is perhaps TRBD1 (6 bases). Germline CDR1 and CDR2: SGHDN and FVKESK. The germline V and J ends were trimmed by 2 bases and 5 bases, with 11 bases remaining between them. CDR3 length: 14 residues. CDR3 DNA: TGTGCCAGCAGCCAATATATACAGGGAGATACGCAGTATTTT. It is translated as CASSQYIQGDTQYF. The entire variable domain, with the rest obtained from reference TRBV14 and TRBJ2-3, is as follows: EAGVTQFPSHSVIEKGQTVTLRCDPISGHDNLYWYRRVMGKEIKFLLHFVKESKQDESGMPNNRFLAERTGGTYSTLKVQPAELEDSGVYFCASSQYIQGDTQYFGPGTRLTVL.

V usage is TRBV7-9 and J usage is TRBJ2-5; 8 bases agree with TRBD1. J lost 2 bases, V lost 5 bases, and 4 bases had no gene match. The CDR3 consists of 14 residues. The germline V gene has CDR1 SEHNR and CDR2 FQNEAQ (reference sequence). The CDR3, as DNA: TGTGCCAGCAGCCCGACAGGGGTTCAAGAGACCCAGTACTTC. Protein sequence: CASSPTGVQETQYF.

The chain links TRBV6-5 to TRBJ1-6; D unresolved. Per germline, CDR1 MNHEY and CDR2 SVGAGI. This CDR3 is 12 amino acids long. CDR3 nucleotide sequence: TGTGGGGCGGCGTCTGCGGAATCACCCCTCCACTTT. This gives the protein CGAASAESPLHF.

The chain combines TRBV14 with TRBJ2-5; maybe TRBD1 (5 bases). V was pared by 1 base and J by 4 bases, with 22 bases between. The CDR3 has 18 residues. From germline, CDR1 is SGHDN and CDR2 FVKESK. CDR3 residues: CASSQARLGPSFLETQYF. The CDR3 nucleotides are TGTGCCAGCAGCCAAGCCCGTCTGGGGCCATCTTTCTTAGAGACCCAGTACTTC.

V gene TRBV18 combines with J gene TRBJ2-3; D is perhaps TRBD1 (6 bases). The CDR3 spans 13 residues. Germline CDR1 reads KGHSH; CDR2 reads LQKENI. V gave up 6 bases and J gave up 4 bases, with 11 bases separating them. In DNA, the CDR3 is TGTGCCAGCTCCCGGACAGCCGCAGATACGCAGTATTTT. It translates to CASSRTAADTQYF.

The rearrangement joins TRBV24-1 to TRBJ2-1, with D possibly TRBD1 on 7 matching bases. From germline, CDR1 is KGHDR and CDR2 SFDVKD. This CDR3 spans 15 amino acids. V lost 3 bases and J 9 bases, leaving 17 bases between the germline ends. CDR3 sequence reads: CATSDAGQYPGEQFF. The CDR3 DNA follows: TGTGCCACCAGTGATGCGGGACAGTATCCTGGTGAGCAGTTCTTC.

The CDR3 loop reads CASGVALNTEAFF. For the CDR3, the DNA is TGCGCCAGCGGAGTAGCTCTGAACACTGAAGCTTTCTTT. The genes are TRBV10-2 and TRBJ1-1; D gene ambiguous. V was shortened by 8 bases and J by 0 bases, with 10 bases between the two germline ends. The CDR3 is 13 amino acids. Germline CDR1 WSHSY, CDR2 SAAADI.

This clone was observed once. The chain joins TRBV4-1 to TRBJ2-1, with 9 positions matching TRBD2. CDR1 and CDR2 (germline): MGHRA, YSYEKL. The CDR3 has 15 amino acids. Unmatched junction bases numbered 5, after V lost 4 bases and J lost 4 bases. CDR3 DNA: TGCGCCAGCAGCCGGGGCGGGGGGGTGTACAATGAGCAGTTCTTC. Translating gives CASSRGGGVYNEQFF.

The CDR3 sequence is CSASSGLEPSYEQYF. The CDR3, as DNA: TGCAGTGCTAGTTCCGGACTCGAACCATCCTACGAGCAGTACTTC. The chain joins TRBV20-1 to TRBJ2-7; D is possibly TRBD2 (5 bases). The CDR3 loop spans 15 amino acids. Trimming took off 3 bases at V and 1 base at J, with 16 bases between the two ends. Germline CDR1 is DFQATT and CDR2 is SNEGSKA (reference sequence).